These 14 T cell receptor beta chains originate from one sample sequenced in a study of blood T cell repertoires in COVID-19. The table came from immunoSEQ multiplex PCR; TCRdb's copy has only in-frame clones and leaves some out. Here the sample spans roughly 160,000 clones, roughly 86% being singletons. The specimen sequenced was peripheral blood. The receptors shown here come from a woman of 80 years or more with COVID-19, enrolled during active disease.

The chain joins TRBV9 to TRBJ1-2; 9 positions match TRBD1. The CDR3 is 14 amino acids. V shed 4 bases, J shed 8 bases, and the junction held 9 bases outside the gene matches. Germline-derived CDR1 and CDR2 are SGDLS and YYNGEE. The CDR3 DNA is TGTGCCAGCAGCCCGAGGACAGGGGTTTACGGCTACACCTTC. Amino acids: CASSPRTGVYGYTF.

The chain recombines TRBV29-1 with TRBJ1-2; D is undetermined. CDR3 length: 11 amino acids. The germline CDR1 and CDR2 sequences are SQVTM and ANQGSEA. Trimming stripped 6 bases from V and 7 bases from J, with 12 bases between. The CDR3 DNA sequence: TGCAGCGTCCTTTCGGGGTTTGGCTACACCTTC. Protein sequence: CSVLSGFGYTF.

This clone was picked up a small number of times. The rearrangement uses TRBV4-1 and TRBJ1-2, with D perhaps matching TRBD1 (5 bases). The CDR3 is 16 amino acids. With 0 bases removed from V and 2 bases from J, the gap between germline ends came to 13 bases. Germline V CDR1 and CDR2: MGHRA, YSYEKL. The CDR3 coding sequence is TGCGCCAGCAGCCAAGAATCAGGGCCCAGGAACTATGGCTACACCTTC. This codes for CASSQESGPRNYGYTF.

The chain links TRBV2 to TRBJ1-4; 10 nucleotides line up with TRBD1. Germline CDR1 and CDR2: SNHLY and FYNNEI. V shed 7 bases and J 1 base; nucleotides not matched to a gene: 3. The length of the CDR3 is 15 residues. The CDR3 region has the DNA TGTGCCAGCATGGGACAGGGGATAACTAATGAAAAACTGTTTTTT. It codes for CASMGQGITNEKLFF.

The chain employs TRBV12-3 or TRBV12-4 and TRBJ1-4, with D maybe TRBD1 (6 bases). This CDR3 contains 13 residues. Trimming stripped 5 bases from V and 8 bases from J, with 12 bases between. The CDR3 here is CASSEGGKEKLFF. The CDR3, as DNA: TGTGCCAGCAGTGAGGGGGGGAAGGAAAAACTGTTTTTT.

The chain is built from TRBV7-2 and TRBJ2-2, with 7 bases lining up with TRBD2. V gave up 4 bases and J gave up 1 base; unmatched junction bases: 6. The V gene's germline CDR1 is SGHTA and CDR2 FQGNSA. The CDR3 spans 16 residues. The CDR3 nucleotides are TGTGCCAGCAGCTGGCGACTAGCAGTGAACACCGGGGAGCTGTTTTTT. It is translated as CASSWRLAVNTGELFF.

The V call is TRBV5-5, the J call TRBJ2-3, with 10 nucleotides matching TRBD2. V dropped 1 base and J dropped 5; count of bases not matched to a gene: 4. Germline V lookup: CDR1 SGHKS, CDR2 YYEKEE (reference sequence). CDR3 length: 15 amino acids. In DNA, the CDR3 is TGTGCCAGCAGCTTGAGTTTAGCGGGGGGAGATACGCAGTATTTT. Translated, it gives CASSLSLAGGDTQYF.

The CDR3 here is CASSLRAFSSYEQYF. DNA for the CDR3: TGTGCCAGCAGCCTGCGGGCTTTCAGCTCCTACGAGCAGTACTTC. The chain joins TRBV6-2 or TRBV6-3 to TRBJ2-7, with D perhaps TRBD2 (5 bases). The V end lost 6 bases, the J end lost 0 bases, and 15 bases lay between the germline ends. Germline V gene sequence: CDR1 MNHEY, CDR2 SVGEGT. The CDR3 runs 15 residues.

The chain is built from TRBV28 and TRBJ2-2, with a weak D call TRBD2 (6 bases). The CDR3 runs to 12 residues. Germline assignment: CDR1 MDHEN and CDR2 SYDVKM. Trimming pared 10 bases from V and 6 bases from J, leaving 12 bases between. The DNA for the CDR3 is TGTGCCAACTATCGCGGGGCCGGGGAGCTGTTTTTT. This encodes CANYRGAGELFF. The whole variable domain, filled in from reference TRBV28 and TRBJ2-2, reads DVKVTQSSRYLVKRTGEKVFLECVQDMDHENMFWYRQDPGLGLRLIYFSYDVKMKEKGDIPEGYSVSREKKERFSLILESASTNQTSMYLCANYRGAGELFFGEGSRLTVL.

The chain carries TRBV11-2 and TRBJ2-7; TRBD1 might be the D (6 bases). This CDR3 has 13 amino acids. Trimming cost V 6 bases and J 4 bases, with 13 bases left between them. CDR1 and CDR2 (germline): SGHAT, FQNNGV. As DNA, the CDR3 is TGTGCCAGCAGGGTAACAGGGAGTTACGAGCAGTACTTC. Residues: CASRVTGSYEQYF.

The chain links TRBV6-1 to TRBJ2-7; 9 nucleotides agree with TRBD2. This CDR3 has 15 residues. The germline gives CDR1 MNHNS, CDR2 SASEGT. Losses at the gene ends were 3 bases for V and 6 bases for J; bases not matched to a gene: 9. The CDR3 DNA reads as TGTGCCAGCAGTGAGGGACTAGCAGGACAACTCGAGCAGTACTTC. It translates to CASSEGLAGQLEQYF.

The chain couples TRBV29-1 to TRBJ2-2; 12 bases align to TRBD2. Germline V lookup: CDR1 SQVTM, CDR2 ANQGSEA. There are 14 residues in the CDR3. The trim removed 7 bases at V and 4 bases at J, leaving 4 bases unmatched. CDR3 nucleotide sequence: TGCAGCGCTCGACTAGCGGGGGCCACCGGGGAGCTGTTTTTT. Translating gives CSARLAGATGELFF.

The CDR3 reads CASSPQPGQGKLFF. The CDR3 DNA reads TGTGCCAGCAGTCCGCAACCGGGACAAGGAAAACTGTTTTTT. The chain joins TRBV27 to TRBJ1-4; D may be TRBD1 (6 bases). Trimming pared 5 bases from V and 10 bases from J, leaving 17 bases between. The CDR3 contains 14 residues. Per germline, CDR1 MNHEY and CDR2 SMNVEV (reference sequence).

This chain joins TRBV4-3 and TRBJ2-1, with D tentatively TRBD2 (6 bases). CDR3 size: 17 residues. The germline V and J ends were trimmed by 1 base and 8 bases, with 21 bases remaining between them. Germline-derived CDR1 and CDR2 are LGHNA and YSLEER. CDR3 in amino acids: CASSQAPGLRRLDEQFF. DNA of the CDR3: TGCGCCAGCAGCCAAGCCCCGGGACTTCGCCGTTTGGATGAGCAGTTCTTC.